This record concerns one T cell receptor beta chain sequence. In the same sample, other DNA sequences code for this CDR3. This sample is part of a study of shared clonotypes between healthy human individuals. For each subset, genomic DNA was distributed in equal portions over several immunoSEQ plates. The input for sorted-subset replicate PCRs was around 210 ng DNA, 25,000 to 30,000 T cell genomes. As processed by the authors: From ImmunoSEQ came sequences covering only the junction and carrying no quality scores, so filtering differed. Some clones are missing from TCRdb's copy, which holds only in-frame ones; the method was immunoSEQ multiplex PCR. That table is the source of V, J and clone size, and D and trimming were worked out from the DNA. The top ten clones hold approximately 0.4% of a sample with 2 million to 2.5 million clones, less than 95% of them seen once. The clonotype was recovered from a man aged 18-30 years in good health. Some clones in this sample may be carry-over from other donors' samples. The sequenced sample was naive CD4+ T cells from PBMCs. The sample's subset: CD45RA+ positively selected.

This chain's CDR3 is CASSVTGRSNQPQHF. The CDR3 region has the DNA TGTGCCAGTAGTGTAACAGGTAGGAGCAATCAGCCCCAGCATTTT. V and J are TRBV19 and TRBJ1-5, with D perhaps TRBD1 (5 bases). CDR1 and CDR2 (germline): LNHDA, SQIVND (reference sequence). This CDR3 comprises 15 residues. With 5 bases removed from V and 1 base from J, the gap between germline ends came to 12 bases.